The next 13 T cell receptor beta chains were all read from a single sample in a study of T cells in women clearing cervical HPV infection. The method was immunoSEQ multiplex PCR; TCRdb's version includes in-frame clones alone and lacks a portion of them. The listing contains about 31,000 clones. The sample was blood buffy coat. These receptors were taken from a woman between 18 and 70 years old with a cervical HPV16 infection that either progressed to CIN3+ or cleared (not recorded which).

In the case of this clone: The CDR3 goes on 3 residues after the read ends, and that part is filled in from the germline J gene. The chain couples TRBV20-1 to TRBJ1-1, with 7 bases that match TRBD1. CDR1 DFQATT and CDR2 SNEGSKA come from the germline V gene (reference sequence). The CDR3 sequence is 14 residues long. V was clipped by 6 bases and J by 2 bases; unmatched bases: 9. This CDR3 reads CSASSEGANTEAFF. The CDR3 DNA, read in part, is TGCAGTGCGAGTTCTGAGGGGGCTAACACTGAA.

A remark on this clone: The read gets to within 3 residues of the CDR3 end, and the germline J gene fills in the rest. The genes are TRBV2 and TRBJ2-3; 8 bases are a match to TRBD2. This CDR3 has 15 residues. With V trimmed by 2 bases and J by 2 bases, 3 bases remained unmatched. CDR1 is SNHLY and CDR2 is FYNNEI in the germline V gene. The DNA read from the CDR3 is TGTGCCAGCAGTGAAATAGCGGGGACCACAGATACG. This encodes CASSEIAGTTDT. The full CDR3 reads CASSEIAGTTDTQYF. The variable domain in full, completed from reference TRBV2 and TRBJ2-3, reads EPEVTQTPSHQVTQMGQEVILRCVPISNHLYFYWYRQILGQKVEFLVSFYNNEISEKSEIFDDQFSVERPDGSNFTLKIRSTKLEDSAMYFCASSEIAGTTDTQYFGPGTRLTVL.

Concerning this clone: The sequence runs out 3 residues before the end of the CDR3; the remainder is reconstructed from the germline J gene. The V call is TRBV7-2, the J call TRBJ1-1, with D possibly TRBD1 on 5 matching bases. Germline V lookup: CDR1 SGHTA, CDR2 FQGNSA. The CDR3 runs 12 residues. V was shortened by 5 bases and J by 7 bases, with 11 bases between the two germline ends. The DNA read from the CDR3 is TGTGCCAGCAGCAATTTCAGGGATGAA. This gives the protein CASSNFRDE. The entire CDR3 is CASSNFRDEAFF.

As concerns this clone: The observed sequence ends 3 residues before the CDR3 terminus, with the missing tail filled in from the germline J gene. The rearrangement joins TRBV19 to TRBJ2-7, with 7 bases aligning to TRBD1. Germline CDR1 is LNHDA and CDR2 is SQIVND (reference sequence). The ends lost 5 bases at V and 2 bases at J; junction bases unmatched: 6. This CDR3 has 14 residues. The sequenced part of the CDR3 DNA is TGTGCCAGTAGTTTGACAGGGCCCCCCTACGAG. Translating gives CASSLTGPPYE. In full, the CDR3 reads CASSLTGPPYEQYF. Full variable domain (outside the CDR3, taken from reference TRBV19 and TRBJ2-7): DGGITQSPKYLFRKEGQNVTLSCEQNLNHDAMYWYRQDPGQGLRLIYYSQIVNDFQKGDIAEGYSVSREKKESFPLTVTSAQKNPTAFYLCASSLTGPPYEQYFGPGTRLTVT.

Concerning this clone: The read halts 3 residues ahead of the CDR3 end, with the missing end drawn from the germline J gene. The chain couples TRBV10-3 to TRBJ1-5; 7 nucleotides line up with TRBD1. After removal of 0 bases from V and 7 bases from J, the junction contained 6 bases not matched to a gene. CDR3 length: 15 amino acids. Germline-derived CDR1 and CDR2 are ENHRY and SYGVKD. The CDR3 loop reads CAISESLGGSQPQHF. CDR3 DNA (partial): TGTGCCATCAGTGAGTCGTTAGGGGGCAGCCAGCCC.

CDR3 DNA, as far as it was read: TGTGCCACCAGACTAGCGGGGTCCCGAGGTGAC. As protein: CATRLAGSRGD. The CDR3 as a whole reads CATRLAGSRGDYTF. The chain carries TRBV19 and TRBJ1-2, with no clear D. The read falls 3 residues short of the CDR3 end, and the missing part is taken from the germline J gene. This CDR3 spans 14 amino acids. Per the germline V gene, CDR1 is LNHDA and CDR2 is SQIVND (reference sequence).

As regards this clone: Read sequence stops 3 residues before the CDR3 end, and the germline J gene provides the missing end. The chain is built from TRBV15 and TRBJ2-7; D uncertain. This CDR3 is 17 amino acids long. Per the germline V gene, CDR1 is LNHNV and CDR2 is YYDKDF (reference sequence). V was cut by 0 bases and J by 1 base, with 16 bases left in between. Here the CDR3 reads CATSRDIARGYSYEQYF. Incomplete CDR3 DNA: TGTGCCACCAGCAGAGATATAGCCAGAGGCTATTCCTACGAG.

A note on this clone: The read falls 3 residues short of the CDR3 end, and the missing part is taken from the germline J gene. This chain links TRBV2 with TRBJ2-2; the D gene is possibly TRBD2 (5 bases). This CDR3 is built from 15 residues. Trimming shortened V by 8 bases and J by 6 bases, and 19 bases separated the two germline ends. The germline V gene has CDR1 SNHLY and CDR2 FYNNEI. The CDR3 DNA, read in part, is TGTGCCAGCGGGTCCGTGCGTAGCGATTCCGGGGAG. It translates to CASGSVRSDSGE. The CDR3 as a whole reads CASGSVRSDSGELFF.

Comments on this clone: The CDR3 goes on 3 residues after the read ends, and that part is filled in from the germline J gene. The chain recombines TRBV7-3 with TRBJ2-4, with D tentatively TRBD1 (5 bases). Germline values: CDR1 SGHTA, CDR2 FQGTGA. CDR3 length: 14 residues. The covered CDR3 bases are TGTGCCAGCAGCCCAGGGCCCGCTAACTATGGT. Translated, it gives CASSPGPANYG. The entire CDR3 sequence reads CASSPGPANYGQYF.

Turning to this clone: With the read ending 3 residues before the CDR3 end, the germline J gene is used to fill in that end. The V call is TRBV6-1, the J call TRBJ1-4, with 7 positions matching TRBD1. The CDR3 has 13 residues. CDR1 and CDR2 from the germline V gene are MNHNS and SASEGT. The covered CDR3 bases are TGTGCCAGCAGTGACAGGGGGAATTCACCA. Protein sequence: CASSDRGNSP. The CDR3 reads in full as CASSDRGNSPLFF.

On this clone: An end of the junction does not agree with germline; a read error may underlie this. The CDR3 end is not reached by the read, which stops 3 residues before it; the germline J gene fills it in. Other DNA sequences in this sample translate to the same CDR3. The chain has TRBV7-8 and TRBJ1-3; perhaps TRBD1 as D (5 bases). The germline V gene has CDR1 SGHVS and CDR2 FQNEAQ. This CDR3 region has 17 residues. CDR3 region: CASSSIETGFSGNTIYF. CDR3 DNA, as far as it was read: TGTGCCAGCAGCTCAATCGAAACAGGATTCTCTGGAAACACA.

With respect to this clone: The read gets to within 3 residues of the CDR3 end, and the germline J gene fills in the rest. This specimen includes other DNA sequences encoding the same CDR3. The chain couples TRBV7-2 to TRBJ1-1; D is possibly TRBD1 (5 bases). Trimming took off 8 bases at V and 1 base at J, with 11 bases between the two ends. CDR3 length: 13 residues. The V gene's germline CDR1 is SGHTA and CDR2 FQGNSA. Incomplete CDR3 DNA: TGTGCCAGCCGGCAGGGCAAGAACACTGAA. Its translation is CASRQGKNTE. The whole CDR3 sequence is CASRQGKNTEAFF.

To note about this clone: The read falls 3 residues short of the CDR3 end, and the missing part is taken from the germline J gene. The chain couples TRBV30 to TRBJ1-1, with 9 bases aligning to TRBD1. With V trimmed by 3 bases and J by 5 bases, 7 bases remained unmatched. The CDR3 totals 14 residues. Germline CDR1 GTSNPN, CDR2 SVGIG (reference sequence). The CDR3 reads CAWSPGQGMTEAFF. Incomplete CDR3 DNA: TGTGCCTGGAGCCCGGGACAGGGTATGACTGAA.